The 24 T cell receptor beta chains listed next were all sequenced from one sample in a study of blood T cell repertoires in COVID-19. Assay: immunoSEQ multiplex PCR; the TCRdb copy retains only in-frame clones and omits some. Among about 55,000 clones listed, about nine tenths were seen once. Sequenced: peripheral blood. These receptors were collected from a middle-aged man with COVID-19, enrolled during active disease.

The V call is TRBV2, the J call TRBJ2-1; 12 nucleotides match TRBD2. Germline-derived CDR1 and CDR2 are SNHLY and FYNNEI. Trimming took 5 bases from V and 2 from J; bases not matched to a gene: 1. There are 15 residues in the CDR3. This CDR3 is CASSLAGGTYNEQFF. CDR3 DNA sequence: TGTGCCAGCAGTCTAGCGGGGGGGACCTACAATGAGCAGTTCTTC.

This chain uses TRBV6-5 with TRBJ1-6; 7 positions match TRBD1. Germline V gene data show CDR1 as MNHEY and CDR2 as SVGAGI. The ends lost 6 bases at V and 6 bases at J; junction bases unmatched: 5. This CDR3 contains 14 residues. CDR3 DNA sequence: TGTGCCAGCAGGGCGGGACAGTTTAATTCACCCCTCCACTTT. As protein: CASRAGQFNSPLHF.

This clone was detected a few times. J is TRBJ2-1 and V is TRBV5-1; 9 bases are a match to TRBD1. V lost 4 bases and J lost 4; bases outside the gene matches: 3. Germline assignment: CDR1 SGHRS and CDR2 YFSETQ. The CDR3 spans 14 residues. CDR3 DNA: TGCGCCAGCAGCGTGGGACAGGGATACAATGAGCAGTTCTTC. This encodes CASSVGQGYNEQFF.

The chain joins TRBV10-3 to TRBJ1-6; possible D gene TRBD1, 6 bases. Germline values: CDR1 ENHRY, CDR2 SYGVKD. V gave up 3 bases and J gave up 7 bases, with 10 bases separating them. The CDR3 contains 14 residues. The CDR3 DNA follows: TGTGCCATCAGTGACCCAGGGGAAAATTCACCCCTCCACTTT. This sequence encodes CAISDPGENSPLHF.

The chain is built from TRBV2 and TRBJ2-1, with TRBD2 matching over 7 bases. Germline CDR1 and CDR2: SNHLY and FYNNEI. Unmatched junction bases numbered 5, after V lost 5 bases and J lost 7 bases. CDR3 size: 13 residues. The CDR3 DNA reads TGTGCCAGCAGTCGACTAGCAAGTAATGAGCAGTTCTTC. Encoded protein: CASSRLASNEQFF.

This chain joins TRBV28 and TRBJ1-2, with D hard to call. Per germline, CDR1 MDHEN and CDR2 SYDVKM. This CDR3 has 15 residues. V was clipped by 7 bases and J by 5 bases, with 20 bases between them. CDR3 region: CASIVRGRERYGYTF. The CDR3 DNA follows: TGTGCCAGCATAGTCCGAGGGAGGGAGCGATATGGCTACACCTTC.

The chain combines TRBV19 with TRBJ2-7, with 7 bases matching TRBD2. Germline CDR1 and CDR2: LNHDA and SQIVND (reference sequence). Trimming cost V 1 base and J 0 bases; bases outside gene matches: 3. CDR3 length equals 15 residues. The CDR3 here is CASSIGSGPSYEQYF. The CDR3 DNA sequence: TGTGCCAGTAGTATAGGTAGCGGGCCCTCCTACGAGCAGTACTTC. Full variable domain (outside the CDR3, taken from reference TRBV19 and TRBJ2-7): DGGITQSPKYLFRKEGQNVTLSCEQNLNHDAMYWYRQDPGQGLRLIYYSQIVNDFQKGDIAEGYSVSREKKESFPLTVTSAQKNPTAFYLCASSIGSGPSYEQYFGPGTRLTVT.

The gene calls are TRBV4-1 and TRBJ2-7, with 9 bases fitting TRBD1. The CDR3 is made up of 15 amino acids. V shed 3 bases and J 4 bases; nucleotides not matched to a gene: 7. The germline V gene has CDR1 MGHRA and CDR2 YSYEKL. CDR3 in DNA: TGCGCCAGCAGCCAGGAGGGACAGGGAGTGTACGAGCAGTACTTC. Translating gives CASSQEGQGVYEQYF.

This chain links TRBV12-3 or TRBV12-4 with TRBJ1-2; D possibly corresponds to TRBD1 (5 bases). The CDR3 totals 13 residues. V was cut by 7 bases and J by 7 bases, with 16 bases left in between. CDR3 DNA: TGTGCCAGCATTATAAATCCGGGGGGTGGCTACACCTTC. Protein sequence: CASIINPGGGYTF.

V gene TRBV13 combines with J gene TRBJ2-1, with TRBD2 matching 7 bases. Trimming removed 1 base from V and 9 bases from J; junction bases left unmatched: 21. Germline loops: CDR1 PRHDT, CDR2 FYEKMQ (reference sequence). This CDR3 region has 19 residues. CDR3 bases: TGTGCCAGCAGCTTAGATGGAGGGTTAGCGGGTCCCCCCAAGGGTGAGCAGTTCTTC. This sequence encodes CASSLDGGLAGPPKGEQFF.

This chain joins TRBV2 and TRBJ2-3; 8 nucleotides line up with TRBD2. CDR3 size: 15 residues. The germline V gene encodes CDR1 SNHLY and CDR2 FYNNEI. The ends lost 1 base at V and 1 base at J; junction bases unmatched: 1. CDR3 loop: CASSEGREGTDTQYF. CDR3 bases: TGTGCCAGCAGTGAAGGGCGGGAGGGCACAGATACGCAGTATTTT.

V gene TRBV7-2 combines with J gene TRBJ1-4, with 8 bases that match TRBD1. The V segment lost 6 bases and the J segment 8 bases; nucleotides outside the gene matches: 8. CDR1 and CDR2 (germline): SGHTA, FQGNSA. The CDR3 spans 14 residues. The CDR3 loop reads CASRPRQGAEKLFF. In nucleotides, the CDR3 is TGTGCCAGCAGACCCCGGCAGGGGGCCGAAAAACTGTTTTTT.

The chain combines TRBV11-2 with TRBJ2-3; D uncertain. Germline CDR1 and CDR2: SGHAT and FQNNGV. This CDR3 has 12 amino acids. The V gene lost 8 bases and the J gene lost 6 bases, with 12 bases spanning the gap. The CDR3 DNA follows: TGTGCCAGCGAGTCGAACGCTGATACGCAGTATTTT. Translated: CASESNADTQYF. Based on the CDR3 plus reference TRBV11-2 and TRBJ2-3, the full variable domain is EAGVAQSPRYKIIEKRQSVAFWCNPISGHATLYWYQQILGQGPKLLIQFQNNGVVDDSQLPKDRFSAERLKGVDSTLKIQPAKLEDSAVYLCASESNADTQYFGPGTRLTVL.

This clone appeared a few times. The V and J genes are TRBV27 and TRBJ2-7, with D possibly matching TRBD1 (6 bases). Trimming took 5 bases from V and 3 from J, leaving 11 bases between them. This CDR3 is built from 13 residues. Germline CDR1 is MNHEY and CDR2 is SMNVEV (reference sequence). This CDR3 is CASSPRQVYEQYF. The CDR3 DNA is TGTGCCAGCAGTCCCAGACAGGTCTACGAGCAGTACTTC.

The V gene is TRBV5-4, the J gene TRBJ1-4; D unresolved. Trimming removed 0 bases at V and 4 bases at J, with 7 bases between. The CDR3 has 14 amino acids. From germline, CDR1 is SGHNT and CDR2 YYREEE (reference sequence). The DNA of the CDR3 is TGTGCCAGCAGCTTGGAACGGGGTAATGAAAAACTGTTTTTT. Amino acids: CASSLERGNEKLFF.

The J gene is TRBJ2-1, the V gene TRBV5-8; tentative D call: TRBD2 (5 bases). V lost 5 bases and J 8 bases, leaving 23 bases between the germline ends. Looked up from germline, CDR1 is SGHTS and CDR2 is YDEGEE. The CDR3 is made up of 16 amino acids. For the CDR3, the DNA is TGTGCCAGCAGTCCGGAATCTTCTCTAGCATCGGATGAGCAGTTCTTC. This sequence encodes CASSPESSLASDEQFF.

The J gene is TRBJ1-2, the V gene TRBV2; perhaps TRBD1 as D (5 bases). Germline CDR1 SNHLY, CDR2 FYNNEI. Trimming removed 10 bases from V and 8 bases from J, with 29 bases in between. This CDR3 is built from 16 residues. The CDR3 protein is CANPPRTEGSVGGYTF. The CDR3 region has the DNA TGTGCCAACCCGCCACGAACGGAGGGGTCTGTCGGAGGCTACACCTTC.

The J gene is TRBJ2-2, the V gene TRBV2, with 7 bases lining up with TRBD1. The CDR3 totals 14 residues. J lost 5 bases, V lost 6 bases, and 6 bases had no gene match. CDR1 and CDR2 from the germline V gene are SNHLY and FYNNEI. CDR3 amino acids: CASSPGTATGELFF. The CDR3 DNA reads as TGTGCCAGCAGCCCCGGGACAGCGACCGGGGAGCTGTTTTTT.

J is TRBJ1-3 and V is TRBV11-2; no clear D gene. The CDR3 runs to 12 residues. CDR1 is SGHAT and CDR2 is FQNNGV in the germline V gene. Trimming shortened V by 1 base and J by 4 bases, and 2 bases separated the two germline ends. The CDR3: CASSLAGNTIYF. In nucleotides, the CDR3 is TGTGCCAGCAGCTTAGCAGGAAACACCATATATTTT.

The chain has TRBV3-1 (or the pseudogene TRBV3-2) and TRBJ2-1, with TRBD2 as a possible D gene (6 bases). The CDR3 contains 14 residues. Germline loops: CDR1 LGHDT, CDR2 YNNKEL (reference sequence). V lost 3 bases and J lost 12, with 18 bases in between. The CDR3 reads CASSQGLGRTRQFF. The CDR3 bases are TGTGCCAGCAGCCAGGGGCTCGGGAGAACAAGGCAGTTCTTC.

This sequence joins TRBV5-4 and TRBJ1-2, with 8 bases fitting TRBD1. Germline lookup yields CDR1 SGHNT and CDR2 YYREEE (reference sequence). The CDR3 consists of 14 residues. J gave up 7 bases and V 2 bases, and 7 bases lay outside the gene matches. The CDR3 loop is CASSFPTGGGGYTF. The CDR3 nucleotides read TGTGCCAGCAGCTTTCCCACAGGGGGAGGTGGCTACACCTTC.

V usage is TRBV6-2 or TRBV6-3 and J usage is TRBJ1-2, with 10 bases that match TRBD1. Germline loops: CDR1 MNHEY, CDR2 SVGEGT. This CDR3 region has 13 residues. The V segment lost 6 bases and the J segment 7 bases; nucleotides outside the gene matches: 5. The CDR3 is CASSPGTGVGYTF. Here the CDR3 DNA reads TGTGCCAGCAGCCCCGGGACAGGGGTTGGCTACACCTTC.

The V call is TRBV7-3, the J call TRBJ2-1, with 7 nucleotides matching TRBD2. This CDR3 spans 16 amino acids. The J segment lost 0 bases and the V segment lost 2 bases, leaving 4 bases of the junction unmatched. Per germline, CDR1 SGHTA and CDR2 FQGTGA. The CDR3 nucleotides are TGTGCCAGCAGCTTATGGGGCGGGAGCTCCTACAATGAGCAGTTCTTC. Translation: CASSLWGGSSYNEQFF.

V usage is TRBV30 and J usage is TRBJ1-1, with 10 bases lining up with TRBD1. The V gene end was trimmed by 0 bases and the J gene end by 0 bases; junction bases not matched to a gene: 4. The CDR3 runs 16 residues. Germline values: CDR1 GTSNPN, CDR2 SVGIG (reference sequence). CDR3 nucleotide sequence: TGTGCCTGGAGTGTACGGGGACAGGGGATGAACACTGAAGCTTTCTTT. Encoded protein: CAWSVRGQGMNTEAFF.